Shown below are 14 T cell receptor beta chains from a single sample sequenced in a study of metastatic and nonmetastatic thyroid tumors. Every patient was untreated before thyroid surgery. With MiXCR, TCRdb called clones anew from the PCR reads. The data contain roughly 30,000 clones, roughly 4% of them singletons. Sequenced input: blood. The receptors were gathered from a male donor with papillary thyroid cancer or a benign thyroid nodule (not recorded which). Some clones in this sample may be carry-over from other donors' samples.

This clone has just a few counts. This chain joins TRBV25-1 and TRBJ1-3; D not certain. The CDR3 runs to 15 residues. V shed 3 bases and J shed 2 bases, with 11 bases lying between them. Looked up from germline, CDR1 is MGHDK and CDR2 is SYGVNS. The CDR3 DNA reads TGTGCCAGCAGTGATGCAACGGGGACTGGAAACACCATATATTTT. Its protein product is CASSDATGTGNTIYF.

This clone has ten or more counts. The V gene is TRBV20-1, the J gene TRBJ2-4; maybe TRBD1 (6 bases). The CDR3 totals 14 residues. The V end was cut by 1 base, the J end by 5 bases, with 12 bases between. From germline, CDR1 is DFQATT and CDR2 SNEGSKA (reference sequence). The CDR3 spells CSARVRGAQNIQYF. Written as DNA, the CDR3 is TGCAGTGCTAGAGTCAGGGGCGCCCAAAACATTCAGTACTTC.

This clone was observed a handful of times. The rearrangement joins TRBV6-1 to TRBJ2-3, with TRBD2 identical over 8 bases. With 2 bases clipped from V and 2 bases from J, the junction kept 18 bases outside the gene matches. The CDR3 covers 20 residues. Germline-derived CDR1 and CDR2 are MNHNS and SASEGT. CDR3: CASSESGASGQLQFTDTQYF. CDR3 coding DNA: TGTGCCAGCAGTGAATCGGGGGCTAGCGGGCAACTTCAATTCACAGATACGCAGTATTTT.

In DNA form, the CDR3 reads TGTGCCATCAGCCCTCAGTGTGGGCGCTCCTACGAGCAGTACTTC. This gives the protein CAISPQCGRSYEQYF. The gene calls are TRBV10-3 and TRBJ2-7; D is uncertain. V was cut by 6 bases and J by 0 bases, with 15 bases left in between. This CDR3 is 15 amino acids long. Germline V gene lookup returns CDR1 ENHRY and CDR2 SYGVKD.

For this clone: Mismatch with germline at one junction end may stem from a read error. The rearrangement joins TRBV6-1 to TRBJ2-5, with a weak D call TRBD2 (5 bases). Germline loops: CDR1 MNHNS, CDR2 SASEGT. CDR3 length: 13 amino acids. Here the CDR3 reads CAGRKLAGETQYF. The CDR3 DNA reads TGTGCCGGCAGGAAGCTAGCAGGAGAGACCCAGTACTTC.

The CDR3 DNA is TGTGCCAGCAGTGAAGACAGGGACTCCTACAATGAGCAGTTCTTC. Protein sequence: CASSEDRDSYNEQFF. The V and J genes are TRBV6-1 and TRBJ2-1, with D maybe TRBD1 (6 bases). V was trimmed by 1 base and J by 0 bases, leaving 7 bases between them. The CDR3 is 15 residues long. The V gene's germline CDR1 is MNHNS and CDR2 SASEGT.

The chain uses TRBV19 and TRBJ2-5; no clear D. Germline lookup yields CDR1 LNHDA and CDR2 SQIVND (reference sequence). This CDR3 comprises 13 residues. V dropped 10 bases and J dropped 2 bases, with 14 bases sitting between them. The CDR3 loop is CATSRARQETQYF. CDR3 in DNA: TGTGCCACCAGCCGGGCCCGGCAAGAGACCCAGTACTTC.

Only a few counts were recorded for this clone. The chain couples TRBV12-5 to TRBJ1-1; D call uncertain. The CDR3 runs to 13 residues. The V end was cut by 2 bases, the J end by 2 bases, with 6 bases between. The germline gives CDR1 LGHNT, CDR2 FRNRAP. The CDR3 DNA follows: TGTGCTAGTGGTTTGCAGGAAAACACTGAAGCTTTCTTT. It is translated as CASGLQENTEAFF. The full variable domain, completed using reference TRBV12-5 and TRBJ1-1, is DARVTQTPRHKVTEMGQEVTMRCQPILGHNTVFWYRQTMMQGLELLAYFRNRAPLDDSGMPKDRFSAEMPDATLATLKIQPSEPRDSAVYFCASGLQENTEAFFGQGTRLTVV.

The sample holds many counts of this clone. The chain recombines TRBV3-1 with TRBJ2-7; the D gene is possibly TRBD2 (6 bases). The V gene's germline CDR1 is LGHDT and CDR2 YNNKEL (reference sequence). V lost 1 base to trimming and J lost 3 bases, with 16 bases between them. The CDR3 contains 16 residues. This CDR3 reads CASSQGELALFYEQYF. The CDR3, as DNA: TGTGCCAGCAGCCAAGGGGAACTAGCCCTTTTCTACGAGCAGTACTTC.

In DNA, the CDR3 is TGTGCCAGCAGTGCGGCGACAGGGCGCACCGGGGAGCTGTTTTTT. This translates into CASSAATGRTGELFF. The V and J genes are TRBV25-1 and TRBJ2-2; 7 positions agree with TRBD1. This CDR3 contains 15 residues. CDR1 is MGHDK, CDR2 SYGVNS, per germline. The V and J ends lost 4 bases and 4 bases, in that order; junction bases with no gene match: 6.

J is TRBJ2-7 and V is TRBV12-3 or TRBV12-4, with D unclear. This CDR3 has 12 amino acids. The V end lost 3 bases, the J end lost 6 bases, and 9 bases lay between the germline ends. The CDR3 loop reads CASSFYRGEQYF. CDR3 in DNA: TGTGCCAGCAGTTTCTACAGAGGCGAGCAGTACTTC.

The gene calls are TRBV5-1 and TRBJ1-6; 10 nucleotides match TRBD1. V trimming: 4 bases; J trimming: 7 bases; junction bases outside the gene matches: 5. The CDR3 loop spans 15 amino acids. CDR1 and CDR2 from the germline V gene are SGHRS and YFSETQ. The CDR3 loop is CASSKGTGANSPLHF. In nucleotides, the CDR3 is TGCGCCAGCAGCAAGGGGACAGGGGCAAATTCACCCCTCCACTTT.

This clone was recorded many times. CDR3 protein: CASSVEYGEGGDTQYF. In DNA form, the CDR3 reads TGTGCCAGCAGCGTAGAGTACGGAGAAGGGGGAGATACGCAGTATTTT. This rearrangement joins TRBV9 to TRBJ2-3; weak D call: TRBD1 (6 bases). With 0 bases removed from V and 5 bases from J, the gap between germline ends came to 16 bases. This CDR3 contains 16 residues. The germline V gene has CDR1 SGDLS and CDR2 YYNGEE.

The rearrangement uses TRBV6-9 and TRBJ2-3; 9 nucleotides align to TRBD1. The CDR3 spans 15 residues. Germline-derived CDR1 and CDR2 are MNHGY and SVAAGI. V trimming: 4 bases; J trimming: 6 bases; junction bases outside the gene matches: 8. The CDR3 is CASSSGTGRRDTQYF. DNA for the CDR3: TGTGCCAGCAGTTCCGGGACAGGGCGGAGGGATACGCAGTATTTT.